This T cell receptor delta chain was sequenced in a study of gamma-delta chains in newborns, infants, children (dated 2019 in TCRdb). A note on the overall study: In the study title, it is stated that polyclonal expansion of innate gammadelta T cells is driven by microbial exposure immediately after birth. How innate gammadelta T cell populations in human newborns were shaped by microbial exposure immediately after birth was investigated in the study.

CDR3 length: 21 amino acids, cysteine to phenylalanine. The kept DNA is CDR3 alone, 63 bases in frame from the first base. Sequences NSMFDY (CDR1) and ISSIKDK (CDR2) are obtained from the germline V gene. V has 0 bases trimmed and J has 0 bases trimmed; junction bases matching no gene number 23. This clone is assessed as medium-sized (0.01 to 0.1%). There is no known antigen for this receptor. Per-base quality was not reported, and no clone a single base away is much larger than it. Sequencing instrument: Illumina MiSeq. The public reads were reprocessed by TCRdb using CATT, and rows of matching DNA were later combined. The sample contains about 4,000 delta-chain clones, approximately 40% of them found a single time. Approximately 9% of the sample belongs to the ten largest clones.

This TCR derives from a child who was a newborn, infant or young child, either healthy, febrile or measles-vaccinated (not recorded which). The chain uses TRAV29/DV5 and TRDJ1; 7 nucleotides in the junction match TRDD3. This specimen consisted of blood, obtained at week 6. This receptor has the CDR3 CAASGGGWAVKIFRDTDKLIF. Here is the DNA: TGTGCAGCAAGCGGAGGGGGATGGGCCGTCAAGATTTTTAGGGACACCGATAAACTCATCTTT.